This T cell receptor beta chain appears in the sequencing data of a study of human T cells and chemical hapten exposure. At the level of the study: TCR yield per sample varied, mainly due to pooled library volumes.

Sequencing started from total RNA isolated from unfractionated whole blood. Single cDNA molecules in the library carried unique molecular identifiers attached during preparation. As processed by the authors: Sample-level TCR yields exhibited a median of approximately 88,000, with a range of about 20,000 to 700,000. MiXCR, run by TCRdb on the 5' RACE reads, gives a single entry per CDR3 protein. It is TCRdb's table, rather than the study itself, that gives the V and J calls and clone size. The table lists under 85,000 distinct CDR3 sequences, 7.7% of them singletons. This CDR3 has 14 amino acids. The germline V gene has CDR1 MNHGY and CDR2 SAAAGT. V was clipped by 4 bases and J by 12 bases, with 18 bases between them.

The sequence derives from a male donor in good health. This chain links TRBV6-8 with TRBJ1-4; a possible D gene is TRBD1 (5 bases). CDR3 loop: CASSSQVVSGELFF. The CDR3, as DNA: TGTGCCAGCAGTTCGCAAGTCGTTTCGGGGGAACTGTTTTTT.